Below, 15 T cell receptor beta chains from the same sample are listed, as sequenced in a study of blood T cell repertoires in COVID-19. Only in-frame clones appear in the TCRdb table, and some are missing; sequencing was by immunoSEQ multiplex PCR. The data hold roughly 200,000 clones, with roughly 78% observed a single time. Sequencing was performed on peripheral blood. The source of these receptors is a woman of 80 years or more with active or convalescent COVID-19.

CDR3 sequence: CASSMTGLGQPQHF. The CDR3 DNA reads TGTGCCAGCAGTATGACAGGGCTGGGTCAGCCCCAGCATTTT. J is TRBJ1-5 and V is TRBV2; 7 positions agree with TRBD1. The ends lost 5 bases at V and 6 bases at J; junction bases unmatched: 7. The germline V gene has CDR1 SNHLY and CDR2 FYNNEI. The CDR3 runs 14 residues.

The chain has TRBV28 and TRBJ1-3; D may be TRBD1 (5 bases). The CDR3 loop spans 15 amino acids. V lost 6 bases, J lost 4 bases, and 16 bases lay in between. Germline V CDR1 and CDR2: MDHEN, SYDVKM. In nucleotides, the CDR3 is TGTGCCAGCAGCAGGACACGGTCCGGAGGAAACACCATATATTTT. Protein product: CASSRTRSGGNTIYF.

The chain uses TRBV6-1 and TRBJ1-5; possibly TRBD1 for D (6 bases). CDR1 and CDR2 from the germline V gene are MNHNS and SASEGT. There are 14 residues in the CDR3. Trimming removed 3 bases from V and 5 bases from J, with 11 bases in between. CDR3 sequence (DNA): TGTGCCAGCAGTGATTACAGGGCCCATCAGCCCCAGCATTTT. Its translation is CASSDYRAHQPQHF.

The chain couples TRBV6-5 to TRBJ1-2; 7 nucleotides align to TRBD1. This CDR3 is built from 14 residues. Germline CDR1 reads MNHEY; CDR2 reads SVGAGI. The ends lost 6 bases at V and 2 bases at J; junction bases unmatched: 6. Written as DNA, the CDR3 is TGTGCCAGCAGCCACGGCAGGGGGAACTATGGCTACACCTTC. This sequence encodes CASSHGRGNYGYTF.

This clone occurred once. The chain has TRBV5-8 and TRBJ1-6; a weak D match, TRBD1 (5 bases). Trimming removed 4 bases from V and 4 bases from J, with 12 bases in between. Germline values: CDR1 SGHTS, CDR2 YDEGEE. The CDR3 contains 15 residues. CDR3 DNA sequence: TGTGCCAGCAGCAAACTGACAGCTTATAATTCACCCCTCCACTTT. Translated: CASSKLTAYNSPLHF.

This chain joins TRBV3-1 (or the pseudogene TRBV3-2) and TRBJ1-6, with TRBD1 as a possible D gene (6 bases). V lost 1 base and J 7 bases, leaving 11 bases between the germline ends. The V gene's germline CDR1 is LGHDT and CDR2 YNNKEL (reference sequence). CDR3 length equals 15 residues. DNA for the CDR3: TGTGCCAGCAGCCAAGGGCGGGGGCGAAATTCACCCCTCCACTTT. Protein: CASSQGRGRNSPLHF.

The chain recombines TRBV7-6 with TRBJ2-3; 7 positions match TRBD2. The CDR3 sequence is 16 residues long. The trim removed 5 bases at V and 5 bases at J, leaving 13 bases unmatched. In germline, CDR1 is SGHVS, CDR2 FNYEAQ. The CDR3 DNA is TGTGCCAGCAGCCCCCTGGCGGTGGGGGGGGGAGATACGCAGTATTTT. Protein: CASSPLAVGGGDTQYF.

This clone was counted once. CDR3 sequence (DNA): TGCAGCGTACGACAAGCGAACACTGAAGCTTTCTTT. Amino acids: CSVRQANTEAFF. The chain carries TRBV29-1 and TRBJ1-1; D gene ambiguous. The CDR3 is made up of 12 amino acids. Germline V gene lookup returns CDR1 SQVTM and CDR2 ANQGSEA. Trimming cost V 6 bases and J 1 base, with 9 bases left between them.

The chain uses TRBV15 and TRBJ2-3; no clear D gene. V lost 0 bases and J lost 2, with 6 bases in between. CDR1 and CDR2 (germline): LNHNV, YYDKDF (reference sequence). The CDR3 sequence is 14 residues long. The CDR3 nucleotides are TGTGCCACCAGCAGAGACTTCCTCACAGATACGCAGTATTTT. Amino acid sequence: CATSRDFLTDTQYF.

The sample holds a few counts of this clone. This chain connects TRBV5-1 to TRBJ1-5; D possibly corresponds to TRBD1 (6 bases). The ends were cut back, 7 bases at V and 5 bases at J, with 16 bases in the middle. CDR1 is SGHRS and CDR2 is YFSETQ in the germline V gene. The CDR3 runs 14 residues. The CDR3: CASRDDTGHQPQHF. CDR3 DNA sequence: TGCGCCAGCCGAGACGATACAGGGCATCAGCCCCAGCATTTT.

V and J are TRBV2 and TRBJ1-2, with D uncertain. The CDR3 length is 11 residues. Germline V gene data show CDR1 as SNHLY and CDR2 as FYNNEI. V was cut by 6 bases and J by 2 bases, with 4 bases left in between. The CDR3 sequence: CASRLNYGYTF. The CDR3 nucleotides are TGTGCCAGCAGATTAAACTATGGCTACACCTTC. The full variable domain, its missing parts supplied by reference TRBV2 and TRBJ1-2, is EPEVTQTPSHQVTQMGQEVILRCVPISNHLYFYWYRQILGQKVEFLVSFYNNEISEKSEIFDDQFSVERPDGSNFTLKIRSTKLEDSAMYFCASRLNYGYTFGSGTRLTVV.

This chain uses TRBV12-5 with TRBJ1-2; 9 bases align to TRBD1. Germline V gene sequence: CDR1 LGHNT, CDR2 FRNRAP. The CDR3 has 15 residues. V lost 3 bases, J lost 4 bases, and 6 bases stayed unmatched. CDR3 sequence: CASGFIPGQGYGYTF. The CDR3 DNA sequence: TGTGCTAGTGGTTTCATCCCGGGACAGGGCTATGGCTACACCTTC.

The genes are TRBV28 and TRBJ2-7; a weak D match, TRBD2 (7 bases). Per germline, CDR1 MDHEN and CDR2 SYDVKM. The CDR3 spans 13 residues. Deletions cut 5 bases from V and 13 bases from J, with 21 bases between. The CDR3 loop is CASSLGGGVTLYF. CDR3 DNA: TGTGCCAGCAGTCTAGGGGGAGGGGTAACCCTATACTTC.

The J gene is TRBJ1-3, the V gene TRBV18; 7 positions match TRBD1. The germline V gene encodes CDR1 KGHSH and CDR2 LQKENI. The CDR3 runs 17 residues. The V and J ends lost 3 bases and 4 bases, in that order; junction bases with no gene match: 12. The CDR3 is CASSPARQGLGGNTIYF. The DNA for the CDR3 is TGTGCCAGCTCACCCGCCCGACAGGGATTGGGAGGAAACACCATATATTTT.

The rearrangement links TRBV7-9 to TRBJ1-4; D gene ambiguous. The CDR3 spans 14 residues. Trimming shortened V by 5 bases and J by 8 bases, and 15 bases separated the two germline ends. Germline values: CDR1 SEHNR, CDR2 FQNEAQ (reference sequence). CDR3 nucleotide sequence: TGTGCCAGCAGCCGCGGCGTGGGCGGGGAAAAACTGTTTTTT. As protein: CASSRGVGGEKLFF. The full variable domain, its missing parts supplied by reference TRBV7-9 and TRBJ1-4, is DTGVSQNPRHKITKRGQNVTFRCDPISEHNRLYWYRQTLGQGPEFLTYFQNEAQLEKSRLLSDRFSAERPKGSFSTLEIQRTEQGDSAMYLCASSRGVGGEKLFFGSGTQLSVL.